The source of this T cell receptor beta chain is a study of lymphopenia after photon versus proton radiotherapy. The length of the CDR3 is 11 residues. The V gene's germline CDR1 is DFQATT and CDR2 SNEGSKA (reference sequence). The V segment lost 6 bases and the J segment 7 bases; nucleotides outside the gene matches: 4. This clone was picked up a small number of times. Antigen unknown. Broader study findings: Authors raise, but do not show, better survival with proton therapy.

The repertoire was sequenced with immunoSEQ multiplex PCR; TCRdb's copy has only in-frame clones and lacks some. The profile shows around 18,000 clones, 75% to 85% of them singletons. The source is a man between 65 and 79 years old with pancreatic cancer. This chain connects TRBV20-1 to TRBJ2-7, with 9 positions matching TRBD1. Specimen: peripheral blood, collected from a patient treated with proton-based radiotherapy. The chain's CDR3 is CSAWDREEQYF. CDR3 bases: TGCAGTGCCTGGGACAGGGAAGAGCAGTACTTC.